Each of the 9 T cell receptor beta chains below was sequenced from the same sample in a study of radiotherapy plus CTLA-4 blockade in lung cancer. Assay: immunoSEQ multiplex PCR; the TCRdb copy retains only in-frame clones and omits some. This sample yields roughly 110,000 clones, of which 70% to 85% are seen a single time; roughly 3.5% belongs to the top ten. The material sequenced was peripheral blood, taken from a patient treated with radiotherapy plus ipilimumab. These receptor sequences come from a human donor with non-small cell lung cancer that progressed on radiotherapy plus ipilimumab. Some clones in this sample may be carry-over from other donors' samples.

V gene TRBV4-3 combines with J gene TRBJ1-2; D is unresolved. The V gene lost 1 base and the J gene lost 2 bases, with 11 bases spanning the gap. The CDR3 has 15 amino acids. Germline V gene lookup returns CDR1 LGHNA and CDR2 YSLEER. CDR3 sequence: CASSQVFGWNYGYTF. CDR3 bases: TGCGCCAGCAGCCAAGTATTCGGGTGGAACTATGGCTACACCTTC.

The genes are TRBV6-5 and TRBJ1-2; D is uncertain. The V gene's germline CDR1 is MNHEY and CDR2 SVGAGI. CDR3 length: 13 amino acids. The V and J ends lost 7 bases and 1 base respectively, with 10 bases between them. The DNA for the CDR3 is TGTGCCAGCACCAGAGATGGTAACTATGGCTACACCTTC. It specifies CASTRDGNYGYTF.

The chain joins TRBV29-1 to TRBJ2-3, with D unclear. Germline V gene lookup returns CDR1 SQVTM and CDR2 ANQGSEA. The CDR3 is 15 amino acids. Trimming left V 0 bases short and J 0 bases short, with 10 bases between. In DNA, the CDR3 is TGCAGCGTTGAAGATTCCGCAACTAGCACAGATACGCAGTATTTT. This encodes CSVEDSATSTDTQYF.

This clone occurred a few times. The chain combines TRBV5-1 with TRBJ1-1; D may be TRBD1 (5 bases). V was cut by 1 base and J by 1 base, with 11 bases left in between. This CDR3 is built from 15 residues. Germline values: CDR1 SGHRS, CDR2 YFSETQ. CDR3 nucleotide sequence: TGCGCCAGCAGCTTGTTGGGGGGAGGGAACACTGAAGCTTTCTTT. This translates into CASSLLGGGNTEAFF.

The chain employs TRBV30 and TRBJ1-2; possibly TRBD1 for D (5 bases). The CDR3 consists of 14 residues. Trimming stripped 0 bases from V and 7 bases from J, with 15 bases between. Germline V gives CDR1 GTSNPN, CDR2 SVGIG (reference sequence). The CDR3 nucleotides are TGTGCCTGGAGTGTACTGAAGGGGAGGGGTGGCTACACCTTC. Its protein is CAWSVLKGRGGYTF. The variable domain in full, with the rest retrieved from reference TRBV30 and TRBJ1-2, is SQTIHQWPATLVQPVGSPLSLECTVEGTSNPNLYWYRQAAGRGLQLLFYSVGIGQISSEVPQNLSASRPQDRQFILSSKKLLLSDSGFYLCAWSVLKGRGGYTFGSGTRLTVV.

This clone was detected only once. The V and J genes are TRBV11-2 and TRBJ2-7; 11 bases align to TRBD2. Germline CDR1 reads SGHAT; CDR2 reads FQNNGV. The CDR3 runs 15 residues. V was pared by 3 bases and J by 2 bases, with 3 bases of the junction left unmatched. CDR3 residues: CASSLRLAGPYEQYF. CDR3 DNA sequence: TGTGCCAGCAGCTTGAGACTAGCGGGACCCTACGAGCAGTACTTC.

The gene calls are TRBV2 and TRBJ2-6; 8 bases align to TRBD1. Germline values: CDR1 SNHLY, CDR2 FYNNEI. V dropped 6 bases and J dropped 0; count of bases not matched to a gene: 7. The length of the CDR3 is 17 residues. The CDR3 DNA sequence: TGTGCCAGCAGACCGGGACAGGCAATCTCTGGGGCCAACGTCCTGACTTTC. Amino acids: CASRPGQAISGANVLTF.

The chain employs TRBV12-5 and TRBJ2-1; 7 positions agree with TRBD2. V was clipped by 7 bases and J by 10 bases; unmatched bases: 10. Per the germline V gene, CDR1 is LGHNT and CDR2 is FRNRAP. This CDR3 is built from 13 residues. CDR3 sequence reads: CASAAAGTKEQFF. The DNA of the CDR3 is TGTGCTAGTGCGGCAGCGGGGACTAAGGAGCAGTTCTTC.

As concerns this clone: At one end the junction does not follow the germline gene, possibly because of a read error. The rearrangement uses TRBV6-5 and TRBJ2-7, with D possibly TRBD2 on 6 matching bases. Looked up from germline, CDR1 is MNHEY and CDR2 is SVGAGI. The CDR3 contains 13 residues. CDR3 residues: CASSRSGLAGFDF. For the CDR3, the DNA is TGTGCCAGCAGCCGGTCCGGACTCGCGGGGTTTGACTTC.